This T cell receptor (beta chain) was captured in a study of T cells in tumors and immune-related adverse events. CDR3 length: 17 amino acids. CDR1 LGHNA and CDR2 YNFKEQ come from the germline V gene. Trimming removed 2 bases from V and 3 bases from J, with 19 bases in between. This table comes from immunoSEQ multiplex PCR, and its TCRdb copy is limited to in-frame clones, with some not included. The data contain around 22,000 clones, about 90% of them singletons. The chain carries TRBV4-2 and TRBJ1-1, with D maybe TRBD1 (5 bases). The sequence was obtained from a female donor with metastatic renal cell carcinoma. The sequences come from lymph node tissue, collected from a patient treated with anti-PD-1 therapy. The CDR3, as DNA: TGTGCCAGCAGCCAAATAAGAATGGGCTCGGGGGACACTGAAGCTTTCTTT. Amino acid sequence: CASSQIRMGSGDTEAFF.